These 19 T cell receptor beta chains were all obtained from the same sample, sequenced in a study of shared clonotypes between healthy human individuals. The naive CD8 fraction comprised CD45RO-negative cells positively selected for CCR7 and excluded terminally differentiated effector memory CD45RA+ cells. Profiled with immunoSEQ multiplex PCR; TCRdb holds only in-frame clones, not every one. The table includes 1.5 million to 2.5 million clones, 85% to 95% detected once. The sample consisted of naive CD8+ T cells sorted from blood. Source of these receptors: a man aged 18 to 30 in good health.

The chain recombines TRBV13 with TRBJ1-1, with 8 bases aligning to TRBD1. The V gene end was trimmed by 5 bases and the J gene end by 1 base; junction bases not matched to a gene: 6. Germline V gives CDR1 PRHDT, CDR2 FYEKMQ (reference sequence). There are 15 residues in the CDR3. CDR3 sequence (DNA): TGTGCCAGCAGCCCTAGGACAGGGAAGAACACTGAAGCTTTCTTT. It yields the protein CASSPRTGKNTEAFF.

The CDR3 sequence is CASSAYGTAYEQYF. CDR3 sequence (DNA): TGTGCCAGCAGCGCGTACGGGACAGCTTACGAGCAGTACTTC. V gene TRBV5-4 combines with J gene TRBJ2-7, with 7 bases identical to TRBD1. CDR3 length equals 14 residues. J was trimmed by 4 bases and V by 4 bases; bases with no gene match: 8. Germline V lookup: CDR1 SGHNT, CDR2 YYREEE (reference sequence). Full variable domain (remainder filled in from reference TRBV5-4 and TRBJ2-7): ETGVTQSPTHLIKTRGQQVTLRCSSQSGHNTVSWYQQALGQGPQFIFQYYREEENGRGNFPPRFSGLQFPNYSSELNVNALELDDSALYLCASSAYGTAYEQYFGPGTRLTVT.

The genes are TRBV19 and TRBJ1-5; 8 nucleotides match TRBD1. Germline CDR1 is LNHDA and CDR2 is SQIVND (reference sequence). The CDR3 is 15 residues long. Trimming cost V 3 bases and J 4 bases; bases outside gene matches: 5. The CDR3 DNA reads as TGTGCCAGTAGTATTGGAGGGGACAGGAATCAGCCCCAGCATTTT. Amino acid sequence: CASSIGGDRNQPQHF.

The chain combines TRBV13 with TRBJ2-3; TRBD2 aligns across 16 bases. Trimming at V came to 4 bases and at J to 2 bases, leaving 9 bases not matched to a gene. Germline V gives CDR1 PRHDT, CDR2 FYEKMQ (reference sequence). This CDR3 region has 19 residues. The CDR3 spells CASSSGTSGGAHNTDTQYF. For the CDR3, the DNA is TGTGCCAGCAGCTCCGGGACTAGCGGGGGGGCCCACAACACAGATACGCAGTATTTT.

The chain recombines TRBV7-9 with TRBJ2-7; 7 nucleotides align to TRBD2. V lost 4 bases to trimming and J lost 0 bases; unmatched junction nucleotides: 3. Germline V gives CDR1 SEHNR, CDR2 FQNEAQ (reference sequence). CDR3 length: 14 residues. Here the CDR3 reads CASSWTGGSYEQYF. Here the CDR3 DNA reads TGTGCCAGCAGCTGGACGGGGGGCTCCTACGAGCAGTACTTC.

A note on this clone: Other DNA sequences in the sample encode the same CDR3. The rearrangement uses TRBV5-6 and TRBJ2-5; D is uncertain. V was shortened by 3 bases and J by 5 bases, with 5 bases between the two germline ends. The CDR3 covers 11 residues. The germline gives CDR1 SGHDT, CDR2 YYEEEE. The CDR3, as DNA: TGTGCCAGCAGCTCGCTGGAGACCCAGTACTTC. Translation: CASSSLETQYF.

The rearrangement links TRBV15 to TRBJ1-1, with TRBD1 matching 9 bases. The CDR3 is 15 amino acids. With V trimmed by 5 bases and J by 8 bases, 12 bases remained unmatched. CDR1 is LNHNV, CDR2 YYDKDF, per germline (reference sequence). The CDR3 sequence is CATSHQQGASEEAFF. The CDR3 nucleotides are TGTGCCACCAGCCACCAACAGGGGGCCTCAGAGGAAGCTTTCTTT.

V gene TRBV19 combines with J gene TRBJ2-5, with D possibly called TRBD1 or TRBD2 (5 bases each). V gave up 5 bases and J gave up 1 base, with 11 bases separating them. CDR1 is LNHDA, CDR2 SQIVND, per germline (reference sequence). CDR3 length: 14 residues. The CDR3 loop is CASSLRDLQETQYF. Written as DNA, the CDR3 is TGTGCCAGTAGTCTCAGGGACCTCCAAGAGACCCAGTACTTC.

CDR3 nucleotides: TGTGCCAGCAGTTACCCTGGGACAGTGGGTCATCAGCCCCAGCATTTT. Protein product: CASSYPGTVGHQPQHF. The chain uses TRBV6-8 and TRBJ1-5, with 7 bases matching TRBD1. The CDR3 totals 16 residues. V was pared by 2 bases and J by 5 bases, with 9 bases of the junction left unmatched. Germline CDR1 is MNHGY and CDR2 is SAAAGT.

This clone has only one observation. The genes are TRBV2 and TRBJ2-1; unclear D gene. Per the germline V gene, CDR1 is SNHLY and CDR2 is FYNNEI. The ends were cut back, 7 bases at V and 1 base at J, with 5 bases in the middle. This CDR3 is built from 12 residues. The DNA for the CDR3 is TGTGCCAGCAAGGATTCCTACAATGAGCAGTTCTTC. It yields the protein CASKDSYNEQFF.

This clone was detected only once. The CDR3, as DNA: TGTGCCAGTCAAAATCTAAATTCCTACGAGCAGTACTTC. Amino acid sequence: CASQNLNSYEQYF. The rearrangement joins TRBV2 to TRBJ2-7, with unresolved D. This CDR3 is 13 amino acids long. Germline V lookup: CDR1 SNHLY, CDR2 FYNNEI. V gave up 9 bases and J gave up 1 base, with 13 bases separating them.

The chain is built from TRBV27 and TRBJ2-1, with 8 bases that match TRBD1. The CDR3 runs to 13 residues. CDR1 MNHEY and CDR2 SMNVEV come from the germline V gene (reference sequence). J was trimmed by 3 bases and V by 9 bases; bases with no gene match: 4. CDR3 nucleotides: TGTGCCAGTGGGACAGGAGACTACAATGAGCAGTTCTTC. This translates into CASGTGDYNEQFF.

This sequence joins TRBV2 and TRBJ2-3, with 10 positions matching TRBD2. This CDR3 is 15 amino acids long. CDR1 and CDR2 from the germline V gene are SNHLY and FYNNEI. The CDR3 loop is CVTRAGLAPINTQYF. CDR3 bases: TGTGTTACAAGGGCGGGACTAGCGCCTATAAATACGCAGTATTTT. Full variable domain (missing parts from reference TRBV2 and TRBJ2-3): EPEVTQTPSHQVTQMGQEVILRCVPISNHLYFYWYRQILGQKVEFLVSFYNNEISEKSEIFDDQFSVERPDGSNFTLKIRSTKLEDSAMYFCVTRAGLAPINTQYFGPGTRLTVL.

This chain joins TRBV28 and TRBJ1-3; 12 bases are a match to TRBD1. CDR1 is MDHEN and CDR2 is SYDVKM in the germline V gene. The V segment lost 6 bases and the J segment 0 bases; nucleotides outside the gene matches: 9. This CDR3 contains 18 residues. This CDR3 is CASSLPGQGASSGNTIYF. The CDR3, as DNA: TGTGCCAGCAGCCTCCCGGGACAGGGGGCGAGCTCTGGAAACACCATATATTTT.

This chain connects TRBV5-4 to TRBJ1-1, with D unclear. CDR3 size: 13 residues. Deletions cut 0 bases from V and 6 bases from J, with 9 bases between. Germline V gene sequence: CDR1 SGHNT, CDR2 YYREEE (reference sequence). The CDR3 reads CASSLGAGPEAFF. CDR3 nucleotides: TGTGCCAGCAGCTTGGGGGCAGGACCTGAAGCTTTCTTT. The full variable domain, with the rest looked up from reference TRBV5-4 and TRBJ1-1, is ETGVTQSPTHLIKTRGQQVTLRCSSQSGHNTVSWYQQALGQGPQFIFQYYREEENGRGNFPPRFSGLQFPNYSSELNVNALELDDSALYLCASSLGAGPEAFFGQGTRLTVV.

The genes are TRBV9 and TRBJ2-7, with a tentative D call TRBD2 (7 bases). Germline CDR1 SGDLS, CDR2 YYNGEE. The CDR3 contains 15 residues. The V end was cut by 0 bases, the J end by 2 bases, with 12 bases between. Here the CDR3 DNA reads TGTGCCAGCAGCGTAGCGGGCGGGGGCCCCTACGAGCAGTACTTC. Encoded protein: CASSVAGGGPYEQYF.

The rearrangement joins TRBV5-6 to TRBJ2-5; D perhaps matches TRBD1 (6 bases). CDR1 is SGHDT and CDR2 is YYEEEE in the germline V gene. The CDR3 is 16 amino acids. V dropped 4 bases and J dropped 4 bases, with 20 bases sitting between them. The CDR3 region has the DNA TGTGCCAGCAGCCCCGGACCCCTCGGGACACCAGAGACCCAGTACTTC. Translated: CASSPGPLGTPETQYF.

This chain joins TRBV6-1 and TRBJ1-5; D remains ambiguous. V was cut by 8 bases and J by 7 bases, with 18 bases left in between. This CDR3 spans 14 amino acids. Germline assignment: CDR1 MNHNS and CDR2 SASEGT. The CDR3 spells CASGRLAGGQPQHF. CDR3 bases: TGTGCCAGCGGCAGGCTAGCGGGTGGCCAGCCCCAGCATTTT.

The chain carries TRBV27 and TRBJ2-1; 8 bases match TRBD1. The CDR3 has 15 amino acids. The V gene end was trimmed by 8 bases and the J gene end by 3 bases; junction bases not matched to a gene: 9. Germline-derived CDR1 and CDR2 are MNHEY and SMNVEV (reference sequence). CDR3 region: CASDVGQGHYNEQFF. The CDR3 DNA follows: TGTGCCAGCGATGTCGGACAGGGACACTACAATGAGCAGTTCTTC.